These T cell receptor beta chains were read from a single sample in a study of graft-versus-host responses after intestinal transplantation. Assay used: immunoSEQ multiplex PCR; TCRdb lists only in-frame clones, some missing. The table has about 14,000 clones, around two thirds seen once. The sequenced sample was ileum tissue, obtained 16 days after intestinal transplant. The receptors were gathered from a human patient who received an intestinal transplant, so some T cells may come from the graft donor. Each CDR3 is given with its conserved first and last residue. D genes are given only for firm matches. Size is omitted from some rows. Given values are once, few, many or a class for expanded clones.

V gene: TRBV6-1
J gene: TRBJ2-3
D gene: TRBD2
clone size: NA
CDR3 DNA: TGTGCCAGCAGCAGACTAGCGGGTGGCACAGATACGCAGTATTTT
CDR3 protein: CASSRLAGGTDTQYF

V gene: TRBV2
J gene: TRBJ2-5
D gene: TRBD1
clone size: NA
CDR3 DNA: TGTGCCAGCAGTGAGAAGGACAGGGGACAAGAGACCCAGTACTTC
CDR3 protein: CASSEKDRGQETQYF

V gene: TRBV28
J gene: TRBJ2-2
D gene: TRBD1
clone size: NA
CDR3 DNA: TGTGCCAGCAGTTTATCGGGACAGGGGACCGGGGAGCTGTTTTTT
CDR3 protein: CASSLSGQGTGELFF

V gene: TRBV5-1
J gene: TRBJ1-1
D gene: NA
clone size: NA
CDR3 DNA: TGCGCCAGCAGCTTGGGGGGCAGGGAGAACACTGAAGCTTTCTTT
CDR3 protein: CASSLGGRENTEAFF

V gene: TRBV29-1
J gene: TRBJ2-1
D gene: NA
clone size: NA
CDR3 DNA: TGCAGCGTTGAAGCTTTTAGACAGGCCCAGAATGAGCAGTTCTTC
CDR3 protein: CSVEAFRQAQNEQFF

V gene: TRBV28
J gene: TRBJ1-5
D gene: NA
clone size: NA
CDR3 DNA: TGTGCCGAGGGGGATAATCAGCCCCAGCATTTT
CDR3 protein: CAEGDNQPQHF

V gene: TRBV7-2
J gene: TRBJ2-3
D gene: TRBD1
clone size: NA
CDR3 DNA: TGTGCCAGCAGCTTAGACAGGGGTACAGATACGCAGTATTTT
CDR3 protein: CASSLDRGTDTQYF

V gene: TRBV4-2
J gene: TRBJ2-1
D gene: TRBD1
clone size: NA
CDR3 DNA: TGTGCCAGCAGCCAAGATCCTACAGGGGGCAATGAGCAGTTCTTC
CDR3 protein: CASSQDPTGGNEQFF

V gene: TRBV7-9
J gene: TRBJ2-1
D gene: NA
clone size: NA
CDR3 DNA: TGTGCCAGCAGCTTCCGAGGGGACATGGTAAATGAGCAGTTCTTC
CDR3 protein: CASSFRGDMVNEQFF

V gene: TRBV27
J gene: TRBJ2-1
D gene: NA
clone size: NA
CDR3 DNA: TGTGCCAGCAGCCTCGGTTCCTACAATGAGCAGTTCTTC
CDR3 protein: CASSLGSYNEQFF

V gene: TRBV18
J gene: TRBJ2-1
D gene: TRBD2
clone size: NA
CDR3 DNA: TGTGCCAGCTCACCAGTAGCGGGAGGGCCCGATGAGCAGTTCTTC
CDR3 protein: CASSPVAGGPDEQFF

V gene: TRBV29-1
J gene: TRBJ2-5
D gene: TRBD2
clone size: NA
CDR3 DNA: TGCAGCGTTGAAGGGACTAGTGGGGGTGAGACCCAGTACTTC
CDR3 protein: CSVEGTSGGETQYF

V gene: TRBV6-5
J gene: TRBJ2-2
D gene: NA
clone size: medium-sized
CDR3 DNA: TGTGCCAGCAGTTACGGGGGGATCGGGGAGCTGTTTTTT
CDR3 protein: CASSYGGIGELFF

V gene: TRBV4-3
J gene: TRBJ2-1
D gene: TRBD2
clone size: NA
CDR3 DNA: TGCGCCAGCAGCCAAGAAATAGCCAGCGGGGCACTCAGCTCCTACAATGAGCAGTTCTTC
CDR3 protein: CASSQEIASGALSSYNEQFF

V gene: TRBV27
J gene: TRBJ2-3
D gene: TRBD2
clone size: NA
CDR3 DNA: TGTGCCAGCAGTTTAGGGGCGGGAGCGGCAGATACGCAGTATTTT
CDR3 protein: CASSLGAGAADTQYF

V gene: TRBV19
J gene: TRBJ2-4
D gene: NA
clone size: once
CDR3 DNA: TGTGCCAGTAGTATACGATCGGGGGTAGCCAAAAACATTCAGTACTTC
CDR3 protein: CASSIRSGVAKNIQYF

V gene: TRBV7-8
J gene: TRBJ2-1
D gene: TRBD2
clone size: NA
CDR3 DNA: TGTGCCAGCAGCCCCCGGGCGGGAGAGGGTTTAAAGCAGTTCTTC
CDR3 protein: CASSPRAGEGLKQFF

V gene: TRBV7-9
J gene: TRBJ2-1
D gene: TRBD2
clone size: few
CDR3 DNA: TGTGCCAGCACCGAGTTGTGGGGGGGCAATGAGCAGTTCTTC
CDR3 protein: CASTELWGGNEQFF

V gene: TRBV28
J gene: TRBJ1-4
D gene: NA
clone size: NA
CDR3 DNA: TGTGCCAGCACCCCGGGAGGGCTACCCTTTATTAATGAAAAACTGTTTTTT
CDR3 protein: CASTPGGLPFINEKLFF

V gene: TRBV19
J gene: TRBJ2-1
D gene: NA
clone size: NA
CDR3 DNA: TGTGCCAGTAGTACCGGACAGACCAATGAGCAGTTCTTC
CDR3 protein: CASSTGQTNEQFF

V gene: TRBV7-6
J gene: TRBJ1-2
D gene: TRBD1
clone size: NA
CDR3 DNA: TGTGCCAGCAGCAAGTGGACAGGGAGTAGCTATGGCTACACCTTC
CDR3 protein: CASSKWTGSSYGYTF

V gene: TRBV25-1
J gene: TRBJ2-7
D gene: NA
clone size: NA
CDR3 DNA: TGTACGAGTGAGGATTCCTACGAGCAGTACTTC
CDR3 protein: CTSEDSYEQYF

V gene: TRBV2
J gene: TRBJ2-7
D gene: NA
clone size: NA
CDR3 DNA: TGTGCCAGCGCGGGACCCCACTACGAGCAGTACTTC
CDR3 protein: CASAGPHYEQYF

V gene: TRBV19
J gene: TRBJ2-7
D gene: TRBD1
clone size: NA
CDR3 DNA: TGTGCCAGTAAAGGCGGACAGGGGAGGGAGCAGTACTTC
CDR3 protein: CASKGGQGREQYF

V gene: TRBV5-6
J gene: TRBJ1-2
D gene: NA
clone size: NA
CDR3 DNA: TGTGCCAGCAGCCCACACCCACAGGGAAACTATGGCTACACCTTC
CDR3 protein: CASSPHPQGNYGYTF

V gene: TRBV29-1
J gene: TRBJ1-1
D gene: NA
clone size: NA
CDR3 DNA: TGCAGCGTTGAGTTCGCTGAAGCTTTCTTT
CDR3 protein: CSVEFAEAFF

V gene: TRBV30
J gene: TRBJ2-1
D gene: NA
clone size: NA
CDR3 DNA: TGTGCCTGGAGTGCAGGGGTAGGGGAGCAGTTCTTC
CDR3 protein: CAWSAGVGEQFF

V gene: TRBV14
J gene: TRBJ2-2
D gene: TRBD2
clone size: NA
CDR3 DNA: TGTGCCAGCAGCCAAGCGCTAGCGGTCGGGGAGCTGTTTTTT
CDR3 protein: CASSQALAVGELFF

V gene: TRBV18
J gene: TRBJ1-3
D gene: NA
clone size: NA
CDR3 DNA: TGTGCCAGCTCACCTTCCACTGGAAACACCATATATTTT
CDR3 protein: CASSPSTGNTIYF

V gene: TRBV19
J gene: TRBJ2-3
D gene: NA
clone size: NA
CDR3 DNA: TGTGCCAGTAGTGCCCAGGGTGGTACGCAGTATTTT
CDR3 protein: CASSAQGGTQYF

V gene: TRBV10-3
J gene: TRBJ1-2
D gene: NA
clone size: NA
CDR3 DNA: TGTGCCATCAGTGAACAGCCTACTAACTATGGCTACACCTTC
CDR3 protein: CAISEQPTNYGYTF

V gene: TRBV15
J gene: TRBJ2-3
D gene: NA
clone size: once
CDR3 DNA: TGTGCCACCAGCGACACTAGGGTCACAGATACGCAGTATTTT
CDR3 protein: CATSDTRVTDTQYF

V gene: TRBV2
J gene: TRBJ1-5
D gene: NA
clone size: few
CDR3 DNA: TGTGCCAGCAGTCTCCAGGGCGACAATCAGCCCCAGCATTTT
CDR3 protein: CASSLQGDNQPQHF

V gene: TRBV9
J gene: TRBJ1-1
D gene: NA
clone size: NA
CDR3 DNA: TGTGCCAGCCGCAAGGGACTCATGAACACTGAAGCTTTCTTT
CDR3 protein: CASRKGLMNTEAFF

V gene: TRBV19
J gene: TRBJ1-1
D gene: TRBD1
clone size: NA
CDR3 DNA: TGTGCCAGTATAGCCGCTGGGGGACAGGGAGAAACTTTCTTT
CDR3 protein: CASIAAGGQGETFF

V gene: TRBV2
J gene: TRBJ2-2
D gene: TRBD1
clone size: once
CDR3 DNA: TGTGCCAGCAGTGCCCGGGACAGGGAAACCGGGGAGCTGTTTTTT
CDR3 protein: CASSARDRETGELFF

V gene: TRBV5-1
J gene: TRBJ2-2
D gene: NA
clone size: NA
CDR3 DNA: TGCGCCAGCAGCTTGCGGGACTCCGGGGAGCTGTTTTTT
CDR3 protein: CASSLRDSGELFF

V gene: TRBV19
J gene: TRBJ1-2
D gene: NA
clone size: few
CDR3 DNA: TGTGCCAGTAGCCCCGGACTTTTCTATGGCTACACCTTC
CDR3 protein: CASSPGLFYGYTF

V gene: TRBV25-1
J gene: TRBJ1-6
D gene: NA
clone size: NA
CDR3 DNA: TGTGCCAGCAGTGATGGGGGACAAGGGGAGTCACCCCTCCACTTT
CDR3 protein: CASSDGGQGESPLHF

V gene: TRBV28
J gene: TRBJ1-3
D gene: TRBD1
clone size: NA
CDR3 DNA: TGTGCCAGCCTGGGACAGTTCCCTGGAAACACCATATATTTT
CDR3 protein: CASLGQFPGNTIYF

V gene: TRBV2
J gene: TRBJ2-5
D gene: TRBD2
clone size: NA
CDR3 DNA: TGTGCCAGCAGCGGCCAGACTAGCCTCGAAGAGACCCAGTACTTC
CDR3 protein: CASSGQTSLEETQYF

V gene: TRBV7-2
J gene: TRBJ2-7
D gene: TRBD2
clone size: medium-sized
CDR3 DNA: TGTGCCAGCAGCTGGACTAGCGGCTACGAGCAGTACTTC
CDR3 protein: CASSWTSGYEQYF

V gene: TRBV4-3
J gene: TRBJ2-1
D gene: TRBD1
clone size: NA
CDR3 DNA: TGCGCCAGCAGCCTGGGACAGGGCTGGAATGAGCAGTTCTTC
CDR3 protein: CASSLGQGWNEQFF

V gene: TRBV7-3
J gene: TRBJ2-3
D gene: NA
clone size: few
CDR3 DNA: TGTGCCAGCAGCGCAACAGGGCCCGCTACAGATACGCAGTATTTT
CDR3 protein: CASSATGPATDTQYF

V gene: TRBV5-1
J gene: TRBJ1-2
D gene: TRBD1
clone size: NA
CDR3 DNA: TGCGCCAGCAGCCCCCTCAGGGGGTCTAACTATGGCTACACCTTC
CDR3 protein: CASSPLRGSNYGYTF

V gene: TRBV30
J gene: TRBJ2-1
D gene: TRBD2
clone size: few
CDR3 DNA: TGTGCCTGGAGTGTACTAGCGGTGGACTACAATGAGCAGTTCTTC
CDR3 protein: CAWSVLAVDYNEQFF

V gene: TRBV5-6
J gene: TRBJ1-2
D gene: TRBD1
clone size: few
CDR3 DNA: TGTGCCAGCAGAAAGACAGGGCTAAACTATGGCTACACCTTC
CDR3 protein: CASRKTGLNYGYTF

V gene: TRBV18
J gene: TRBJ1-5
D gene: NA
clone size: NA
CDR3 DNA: TGTGCCAGCTCACCAATAGGGGGGGTCTATAGCAATCAGCCCCAGCATTTT
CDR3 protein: CASSPIGGVYSNQPQHF

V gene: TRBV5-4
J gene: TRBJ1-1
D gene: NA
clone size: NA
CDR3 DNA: TGTGCCAGCAGGACAGGGAACACTGAAGCTTTCTTT
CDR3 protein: CASRTGNTEAFF

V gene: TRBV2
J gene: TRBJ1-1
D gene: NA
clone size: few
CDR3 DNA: TGTGCCAGCAAAGTCGGGAGTTTCGGGACTGAAGCTTTCTTT
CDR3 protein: CASKVGSFGTEAFF

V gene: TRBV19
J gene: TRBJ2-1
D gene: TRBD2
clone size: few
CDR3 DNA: TGTGCCAGTAGTACGGCTAGCGGGACATACAATGAGCAGTTCTTC
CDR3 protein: CASSTASGTYNEQFF

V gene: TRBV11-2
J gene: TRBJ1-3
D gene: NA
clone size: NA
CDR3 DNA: TGTGCCAGCAGCTTAGCGACAGATGCCTCTGGAAACACCATATATTTT
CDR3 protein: CASSLATDASGNTIYF

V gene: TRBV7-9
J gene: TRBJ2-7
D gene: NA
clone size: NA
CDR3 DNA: TGTGCCAGCAGCCACCTCCAGTCTGAGCAGTACTTC
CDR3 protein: CASSHLQSEQYF

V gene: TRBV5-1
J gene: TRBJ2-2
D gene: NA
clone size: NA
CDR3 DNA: TGCGCCAGCAACTTCTGGGGGAGGATCACCGGGGAGCTGTTTTTT
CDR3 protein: CASNFWGRITGELFF